This T cell receptor beta chain was captured in a study of T-cell memory formation after mild COVID-19. The study, taken as a whole, reports: In second-wave clones peaking day 37, SARS-CoV-2 specificity remained unconfirmed. Cross-reactive memory appears to have joined, as suggested by some responding clones showing up in pre-infection memory. There was a balanced CD4/CD8 profile in clones contracting day 15 to 85, and later expanders leaned CD4+.

Comments on this clonotype: The antigen is unknown.

The TCR alpha and TCR beta cDNA libraries, bearing sample barcodes and UMIs, were generated by 5'RACE using constant-segment primers. MiXCR, run by TCRdb on the 5' RACE reads, gives a single entry per CDR3 protein. This table has 550,000 to 650,000 distinct CDR3 sequences, 15% to 20% appearing once. The sequenced sample consisted of PBMCs or a T cell subset sorted from them (not recorded which). The source of this sequence is an adult woman who had mild COVID-19 (a few samples of this study predate the infection). Cell type and time point are not known.

CDR3 sequence: CASSPGRFF. The CDR3 DNA is TGTGCCAGCAGCCCCGGACGGTTCTTC. V usage is TRBV7-3 and J usage is TRBJ2-1; D unclear. This CDR3 is built from 9 residues. V was clipped by 5 bases and J by 15 bases, with 8 bases between them. The germline V gene encodes CDR1 SGHTA and CDR2 FQGTGA.